Listed below are T cell receptor beta chains from one sample, sequenced in a study of cytomegalovirus exposure and HLA in healthy donors. Clones were read by immunoSEQ multiplex PCR, and TCRdb kept only the in-frame ones, dropping some. The data show about 160,000 clones, approximately 80% seen once. The sample taken for sequencing was PBMCs. These receptors were obtained from a male donor in good health and CMV-seronegative. The CDR3 runs from the conserved cysteine through the conserved F or W. Each record gives: clone size, V gene, D gene, J gene, CDR3 protein. The D gene is left open where the match is weak. Not all rows give a size; the values are once, few, many and, for expanded clones, a class.

NA,TRBV7-9,TRBD1,TRBJ2-7,CASSRGTGGVYEQYF
NA,TRBV10-3,TRBD1,TRBJ2-2,CAITGGTENTGELFF
NA,TRBV5-1,TRBD1,TRBJ2-1,CASSFGAGGYNEQFF
NA,TRBV10-1,TRBD2,TRBJ2-7,CASKRLAGVNRNEQYF
NA,TRBV11-3,TRBD2,TRBJ2-3,CASSSHGGGSITDTQYF
NA,TRBV25-1,TRBD1,TRBJ1-3,CASSGQGTGRSSTIYF
NA,TRBV2,NA,TRBJ1-5,CASSETVRQPQHF
NA,TRBV15,NA,TRBJ1-2,CATSRGLTETIVHGYTF
NA,TRBV7-2,NA,TRBJ2-7,CASSYLQESYEQYF
NA,TRBV28,TRBD1,TRBJ1-2,CASSSPGTGSYGYTF
NA,TRBV10-1,TRBD1,TRBJ2-1,CASRPVPETGAEYNEQFF
NA,TRBV6-5,NA,TRBJ1-2,CASSFSMNLGGRAPF
NA,TRBV6-6,NA,TRBJ1-3,CASRPTQGRGNTIYF
NA,TRBV19,NA,TRBJ2-1,CASSPYRDTNEQFF
NA,TRBV6-6,NA,TRBJ2-3,CASTLRRGGYTDTQYF
NA,TRBV4-3,NA,TRBJ2-7,CASSPQGGAYEQYF
NA,TRBV28,TRBD1,TRBJ1-1,CASGAFPGQTTEAFF
NA,TRBV4-1,TRBD1,TRBJ2-3,CASSPIQGTDTQYF
NA,TRBV27,TRBD2,TRBJ2-5,CASSFTFGRRETQYF
few,TRBV28,TRBD1,TRBJ1-5,CASIPGQGVDWYQPQHF
once,TRBV7-9,TRBD2,TRBJ2-1,CASSSRSGRGYNEQFF
NA,TRBV27,TRBD1,TRBJ2-1,CASSPGQGNNEQFF
NA,TRBV5-1,TRBD2,TRBJ2-1,CASSLWGTSSIEQFF
NA,TRBV15,TRBD2,TRBJ2-2,CATSKELAGVTGELFF
NA,TRBV4-2,TRBD1,TRBJ2-1,CASSQAWTGNYNEQFF
once,TRBV9,TRBD1,TRBJ1-1,CASSRTGTGGFNTEAFF
once,TRBV27,NA,TRBJ2-3,CASRTPGDWGQYF
NA,TRBV7-9,TRBD1,TRBJ2-3,CASSKGTGDRDTQYF
NA,TRBV30,TRBD1,TRBJ2-5,CAWSWDRKGETQYF
NA,TRBV6-4,NA,TRBJ1-3,CASTEGDSGNTIYF
NA,TRBV5-1,NA,TRBJ2-7,CASSLDGQASYEQYF
few,TRBV4-3,TRBD2,TRBJ2-1,CASSISGGANEQFF
NA,TRBV7-3,NA,TRBJ1-2,CASSSGNYGYTF
NA,TRBV7-3,TRBD1,TRBJ2-7,CASSRSGQDYEQYF
NA,TRBV7-8,NA,TRBJ1-6,CASSFRIYNSPLHF
NA,TRBV7-2,TRBD1,TRBJ2-4,CASSLEQGANIQYF
NA,TRBV28,TRBD1,TRBJ1-1,CASSLSGQGAPEAFF
NA,TRBV5-1,TRBD2,TRBJ2-2,CASSTGLAGVNTGELFF
NA,TRBV5-1,NA,TRBJ2-5,CASSLAGWETQYF
NA,TRBV18,NA,TRBJ2-5,CASSPSPVEGRTQYF
once,TRBV6-1,NA,TRBJ2-5,CASLQGLLAQETQYF